The 29 T cell receptor beta chains in this list originate from one sample, sequenced in a study of T cells in Graves' hyperthyroidism and ophthalmopathy. RNA transcripts provided the source from which TCR beta CDR3 regions were amplified. The TCR CDR3 first-round RT-PCR relied on the HTBI primer set. TCRdb recomputed calls from the multiplex PCR reads with MiXCR, one row per CDR3 protein. The data show around 500,000 distinct CDR3 sequences, about an eighth seen once. Sample: blood. All receptors come from a woman between 18 and 29 years old with Graves' hyperthyroidism.

This clonotype turned up a few times. A much larger clone differs from this one at a single base, so this may be a read error. The chain recombines TRBV2 with TRBJ2-1, with D perhaps matching TRBD2 (6 bases). Germline V CDR1 and CDR2: SNHLY, FYNNEI. The CDR3 totals 15 residues. Trimming stripped 7 bases from V and 6 bases from J, with 19 bases between. CDR3 residues: CASNTGWEASNEQFF. Written as DNA, the CDR3 is TGTGCCAGCAACACGGGGTGGGAGGCATCCAATGAGCAGTTCTTC.

This clonotype was counted ten times or more. The rearrangement joins TRBV24-1 to TRBJ2-2; D unclear. Trimming stripped 8 bases from V and 2 bases from J, with 8 bases between. The CDR3 extends over 13 amino acids. The germline CDR1 and CDR2 sequences are KGHDR and SFDVKD. In nucleotides, the CDR3 is TGTGCCACCATGACCCTTAACACCGGGGAGCTGTTTTTT. Protein sequence: CATMTLNTGELFF.

This clonotype was counted at least ten times. The chain combines TRBV6-1 with TRBJ2-7, with 7 bases aligning to TRBD2. J lost 6 bases, V lost 6 bases, and 5 bases had no gene match. This CDR3 is 12 amino acids long. Germline-derived CDR1 and CDR2 are MNHNS and SASEGT. CDR3 amino acids: CASRRGGGEQYV. Written as DNA, the CDR3 is TGTGCCAGCAGACGGGGCGGGGGCGAGCAGTACGTC.

V and J are TRBV20-1 and TRBJ1-6; 9 bases agree with TRBD1. The junction had 7 bases not matched to a gene; V was cut back by 0 bases and J by 1 base. The CDR3 consists of 18 residues. Germline CDR1 DFQATT, CDR2 SNEGSKA (reference sequence). The CDR3 DNA reads as TGCAGTGCTAGAGAACCACAGGGGGCGAGTTCCTATAATTCACCCCTCCACTTT. Translating it yields CSAREPQGASSYNSPLHF.

V and J are TRBV20-1 and TRBJ1-2; 9 positions match TRBD1. With 5 bases clipped from V and 2 bases from J, the junction kept 9 bases outside the gene matches. Germline-derived CDR1 and CDR2 are DFQATT and SNEGSKA (reference sequence). CDR3 size: 15 residues. The CDR3 loop is CSAGTGGTGNYGYTF. The CDR3 DNA reads TGCAGTGCTGGTACCGGTGGGACAGGGAACTATGGCTACACCTTC.

This clonotype was detected ten times or more. CDR3: CASSEVFYQGYEQFF. CDR3 nucleotide sequence: TGTGCCAGCAGCGAGGTTTTTTATCAGGGGTATGAGCAGTTCTTC. This chain uses TRBV6-1 with TRBJ2-1; TRBD1 is a possible D gene (6 bases). CDR3 length: 15 residues. Germline values: CDR1 MNHNS, CDR2 SASEGT. Trimming pared 6 bases from V and 8 bases from J, leaving 20 bases between.

This clonotype showed up many times. The chain uses TRBV13 and TRBJ2-1; no clear D gene. This CDR3 is 12 amino acids long. V lost 1 base and J 9 bases, leaving 7 bases between the germline ends. The V gene's germline CDR1 is PRHDT and CDR2 FYEKMQ (reference sequence). This CDR3 is CASSLEGPEQFF. CDR3 coding DNA: TGTGCCAGCAGCTTAGAAGGGCCTGAGCAGTTCTTC.

This clonotype occurred a few times. The chain carries TRBV9 and TRBJ1-2; TRBD1 agrees at 9 bases. The CDR3 contains 19 residues. From germline, CDR1 is SGDLS and CDR2 YYNGEE. The J segment lost 1 base and the V segment lost 0 bases, leaving 13 bases of the junction unmatched. The CDR3 region is CASSVEGSIWTGDNYGYTF. In nucleotides, the CDR3 is TGTGCCAGCAGCGTAGAAGGTAGTATCTGGACAGGGGATAACTATGGCTACACCTTC.

This clonotype was seen a handful of times. This chain uses TRBV10-2 with TRBJ2-7; 7 bases are a match to TRBD1. There are 13 residues in the CDR3. Germline V lookup: CDR1 WSHSY, CDR2 SAAADI. V lost 6 bases, J lost 3 bases, and 5 bases stayed unmatched. The CDR3 reads CASRITGVYEQYF. The CDR3 nucleotides read TGCGCCAGCAGAATAACAGGGGTCTACGAGCAGTACTTC.

This clonotype was seen a handful of times. The chain has TRBV30 and TRBJ1-1; TRBD1 agrees at 8 bases. The germline CDR1 and CDR2 sequences are GTSNPN and SVGIG (reference sequence). The CDR3 extends over 15 amino acids. Trimming at V came to 7 bases and at J to 4 bases, leaving 14 bases not matched to a gene. CDR3 loop: CASTTTGDRSTEAFF. The DNA of the CDR3 is TGTGCCTCCACGACGACAGGGGATCGGAGCACTGAAGCTTTCTTT. The full variable domain, rest sourced from reference TRBV30 and TRBJ1-1, is SQTIHQWPATLVQPVGSPLSLECTVEGTSNPNLYWYRQAAGRGLQLLFYSVGIGQISSEVPQNLSASRPQDRQFILSSKKLLLSDSGFYLCASTTTGDRSTEAFFGQGTRLTVV.

This clonotype was seen repeatedly, ten times or more. The V and J genes are TRBV24-1 and TRBJ1-6; D gene ambiguous. Germline lookup yields CDR1 KGHDR and CDR2 SFDVKD. The CDR3 runs 12 residues. Trimming shortened V by 9 bases and J by 9 bases, and 11 bases separated the two germline ends. CDR3 sequence (DNA): TGTGCCACCTTAAAGCTAGGTTCACCCCTCCACTTT. It translates to CATLKLGSPLHF.

The chain links TRBV6-1 to TRBJ1-1, with D maybe TRBD1 (6 bases). Germline V CDR1 and CDR2: MNHNS, SASEGT. V lost 6 bases and J 8 bases, leaving 13 bases between the germline ends. The CDR3 spans 12 residues. The CDR3 loop is CASRKGEWEAFF. CDR3 nucleotides: TGTGCCAGCAGGAAGGGGGAATGGGAAGCTTTCTTT.

A few counts support this clonotype. The V call is TRBV5-1, the J call TRBJ1-6, with D uncertain. CDR1 is SGHRS and CDR2 is YFSETQ in the germline V gene. This CDR3 spans 13 amino acids. Deletions cut 0 bases from V and 10 bases from J, with 8 bases between. CDR3 DNA sequence: TGCGCCAGCAGCTTGGCCGAGGACTCACCCCTCCACTTT. Translating it yields CASSLAEDSPLHF.

The V call is TRBV6-1, the J call TRBJ2-1; TRBD2 matches 16 bases. The CDR3 consists of 15 residues. Germline CDR1 and CDR2: MNHNS and SASEGT. With 7 bases clipped from V and 9 bases from J, the junction kept 6 bases outside the gene matches. CDR3 sequence: CASKPGLAGGAEQFF. The CDR3 DNA is TGTGCCAGCAAACCGGGACTAGCGGGAGGGGCTGAGCAGTTCTTC.

The chain carries TRBV24-1 and TRBJ1-2; TRBD1 aligns across 7 bases. V dropped 3 bases and J dropped 4; count of bases not matched to a gene: 7. The CDR3 sequence is 15 residues long. The V gene's germline CDR1 is KGHDR and CDR2 SFDVKD. CDR3 sequence (DNA): TGTGCCACCAGTGATCCTCAGGGGGACCTCTATGGCTACACCTTC. Amino acids: CATSDPQGDLYGYTF.

This clonotype was observed a few times. The genes are TRBV3-1 and TRBJ2-7; no reliable D call. CDR1 and CDR2 (germline): LGHDT, YNNKEL (reference sequence). Trimming removed 4 bases at V and 5 bases at J, with 9 bases between. The CDR3 sequence is 12 residues long. This CDR3 reads CASSPTRDEQYF. CDR3 DNA: TGTGCCAGCAGCCCGACCCGGGACGAGCAGTACTTC.

In this sample, this clonotype turned up many times. The chain employs TRBV11-2 and TRBJ1-2, with a possible D match to TRBD1 (5 bases). V was pared by 5 bases and J by 4 bases, with 11 bases between. Germline CDR1 reads SGHAT; CDR2 reads FQNNGV. The CDR3 is 13 residues long. CDR3 sequence (DNA): TGTGCCAGCAGCACCCGACAGAGCTATGGCTACACCTTC. Residues: CASSTRQSYGYTF.

This rearrangement joins TRBV19 to TRBJ2-7; possibly TRBD2 for D (5 bases). This CDR3 region has 14 residues. CDR1 is LNHDA, CDR2 SQIVND, per germline (reference sequence). V was shortened by 5 bases and J by 4 bases, with 15 bases between the two germline ends. CDR3 region: CASSPAAEGYEQYF. In DNA, the CDR3 is TGTGCCAGTAGTCCAGCAGCGGAAGGGTACGAGCAGTACTTC.

Regarding this clonotype: At one of its ends the junction is not consistent with the germline gene, which may arise from a read error. The genes are TRBV19 and TRBJ2-1; TRBD2 aligns across 8 bases. Germline lookup yields CDR1 LNHDA and CDR2 SQIVND (reference sequence). CDR3 length: 15 residues. The CDR3 DNA reads TGTGCCAGTAGAATAGCGGGACTCGCCTACAATGAGCAGTTCTTC. This gives the protein CASRIAGLAYNEQFF.

As to this clonotype: A much larger clone sits a single nucleotide away, making a read error possible. The chain recombines TRBV3-1 with TRBJ2-7; D remains ambiguous. Per the germline V gene, CDR1 is LGHDT and CDR2 is YNNKEL (reference sequence). The CDR3 spans 13 residues. The germline V and J ends were trimmed by 6 bases and 3 bases, with 12 bases remaining between them. CDR3 DNA sequence: TGTGCCAGCAGGAGAAACATGGACTACGAGCAGTACTTC. Translating it yields CASRRNMDYEQYF.

This clonotype was found many times. The chain joins TRBV6-1 to TRBJ1-1; 7 positions agree with TRBD1. The CDR3 covers 14 residues. Trimming took 6 bases from V and 1 from J; bases not matched to a gene: 5. Germline V lookup: CDR1 MNHNS, CDR2 SASEGT. The DNA for the CDR3 is TGTGCCAGCAGACCGGGACAGACGAACACTGAAGCTTTCTTT. Translating it yields CASRPGQTNTEAFF.

This clonotype appeared a few times. The chain carries TRBV9 and TRBJ2-1; 8 bases map to TRBD1. Germline lookup yields CDR1 SGDLS and CDR2 YYNGEE. The CDR3 contains 15 residues. Losses at the gene ends were 0 bases for V and 3 bases for J; bases not matched to a gene: 2. CDR3 sequence (DNA): TGTGCCAGCAGCGTAGGGACAGGGTTCTACAATGAGCAGTTCTTC. It specifies CASSVGTGFYNEQFF.

The chain joins TRBV6-1 to TRBJ2-7; 11 bases match TRBD1. Losses at the gene ends were 7 bases for V and 4 bases for J; bases not matched to a gene: 6. CDR1 and CDR2 (germline): MNHNS, SASEGT. CDR3 length: 14 residues. This chain's CDR3 is CASTWGQGEYEQYF. CDR3 coding DNA: TGTGCCAGCACCTGGGGACAGGGGGAATACGAGCAGTACTTC.

This clonotype was observed many times. The genes are TRBV18 and TRBJ2-1, with TRBD1 matching 9 bases. The germline gives CDR1 KGHSH, CDR2 LQKENI. The CDR3 consists of 14 residues. J was trimmed by 8 bases and V by 9 bases; bases with no gene match: 11. The DNA for the CDR3 is TGTGCCAGTTACCCCGGGACAGGGCGGGATGAGCAGTTCTTC. It yields the protein CASYPGTGRDEQFF.

V usage is TRBV3-1 and J usage is TRBJ2-1; 8 bases fit TRBD1. The junction had 5 bases not matched to a gene; V was cut back by 1 base and J by 9 bases. Germline assignment: CDR1 LGHDT and CDR2 YNNKEL (reference sequence). This CDR3 contains 14 residues. The CDR3 loop reads CASSQGRGQGEQFF. CDR3 nucleotides: TGTGCCAGCAGCCAAGGCAGGGGGCAGGGTGAGCAGTTCTTC.

This chain's CDR3 is CASSMPYQPQHF. CDR3 bases: TGTGCCAGTAGTATGCCATATCAGCCCCAGCATTTT. V gene TRBV19 combines with J gene TRBJ1-5; D is ambiguous. Between the trimmed V and J ends, which lost 3 bases and 5 bases, there was a span of 5 bases. This CDR3 spans 12 amino acids. CDR1 and CDR2 from the germline V gene are LNHDA and SQIVND (reference sequence). The full variable domain, with the rest looked up from reference TRBV19 and TRBJ1-5, is DGGITQSPKYLFRKEGQNVTLSCEQNLNHDAMYWYRQDPGQGLRLIYYSQIVNDFQKGDIAEGYSVSREKKESFPLTVTSAQKNPTAFYLCASSMPYQPQHFGDGTRLSIL.

This clonotype showed up many times. This chain joins TRBV3-1 and TRBJ2-5, with D possibly matching TRBD1 (5 bases). Between the trimmed V and J ends, which lost 3 bases and 5 bases, there was a span of 10 bases. Germline-derived CDR1 and CDR2 are LGHDT and YNNKEL (reference sequence). The CDR3 consists of 13 residues. CDR3 DNA sequence: TGTGCCAGCAGCCACAGGGTTCGGGAGACCCAGTACTTC. Its protein is CASSHRVRETQYF.

This clonotype was counted at least ten times. The chain uses TRBV27 and TRBJ2-1, with 8 nucleotides matching TRBD1. CDR3 length: 17 residues. J lost 8 bases, V lost 3 bases, and 15 bases had no gene match. The V gene's germline CDR1 is MNHEY and CDR2 SMNVEV (reference sequence). CDR3 amino acids: CASSFRRPGGFEHEQFF. As DNA, the CDR3 is TGTGCCAGCAGTTTTAGGAGGCCAGGGGGCTTTGAGCATGAGCAGTTCTTC.

This clonotype was seen many times. J is TRBJ2-7 and V is TRBV7-9; unclear D gene. Trimming pared 1 base from V and 3 bases from J, leaving 4 bases between. This CDR3 contains 12 residues. Germline assignment: CDR1 SEHNR and CDR2 FQNEAQ (reference sequence). In DNA, the CDR3 is TGTGCCAGCAGCTTAGGTGTCTACGAGCAGTACGTC. Its protein product is CASSLGVYEQYV.